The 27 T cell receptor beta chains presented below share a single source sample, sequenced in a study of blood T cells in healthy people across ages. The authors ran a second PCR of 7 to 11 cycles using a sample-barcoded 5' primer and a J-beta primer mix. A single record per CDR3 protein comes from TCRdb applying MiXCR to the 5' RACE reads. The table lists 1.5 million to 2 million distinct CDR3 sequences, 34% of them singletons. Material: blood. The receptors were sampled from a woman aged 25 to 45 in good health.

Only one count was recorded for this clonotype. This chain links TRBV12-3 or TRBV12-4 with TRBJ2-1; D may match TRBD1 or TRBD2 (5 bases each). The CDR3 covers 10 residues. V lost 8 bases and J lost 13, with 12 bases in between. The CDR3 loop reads CASGGETQFF. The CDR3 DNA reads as TGTGCCAGCGGGGGAGAGACCCAGTTCTTC.

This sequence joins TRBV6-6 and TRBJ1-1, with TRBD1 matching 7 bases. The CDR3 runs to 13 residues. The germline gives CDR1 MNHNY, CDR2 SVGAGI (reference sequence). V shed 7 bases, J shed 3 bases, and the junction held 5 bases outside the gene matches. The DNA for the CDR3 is TGTGCCAGCAAGGACAGGTCGGACACTGAAGCTTTCTTT. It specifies CASKDRSDTEAFF.

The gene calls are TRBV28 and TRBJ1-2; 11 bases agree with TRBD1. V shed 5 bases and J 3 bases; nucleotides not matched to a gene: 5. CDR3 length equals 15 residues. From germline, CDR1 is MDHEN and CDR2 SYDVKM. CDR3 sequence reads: CASSPRTGGYYGYTF. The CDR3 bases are TGTGCCAGCAGTCCCAGGACAGGGGGCTACTATGGCTACACCTTC.

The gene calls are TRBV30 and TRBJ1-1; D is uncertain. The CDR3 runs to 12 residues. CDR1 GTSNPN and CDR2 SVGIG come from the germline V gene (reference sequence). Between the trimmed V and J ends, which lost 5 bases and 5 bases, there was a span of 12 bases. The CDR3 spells CAWGPPGTEAFF. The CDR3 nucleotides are TGTGCCTGGGGCCCACCGGGGACTGAAGCTTTCTTT.

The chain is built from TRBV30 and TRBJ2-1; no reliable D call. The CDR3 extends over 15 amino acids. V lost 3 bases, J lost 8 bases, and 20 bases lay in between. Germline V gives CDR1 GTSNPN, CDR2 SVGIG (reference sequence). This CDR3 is CAWRVRSLVVDEQFF. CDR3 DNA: TGTGCCTGGAGGGTTCGGAGCCTCGTAGTGGATGAGCAGTTCTTC. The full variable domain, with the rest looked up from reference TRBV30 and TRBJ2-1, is SQTIHQWPATLVQPVGSPLSLECTVEGTSNPNLYWYRQAAGRGLQLLFYSVGIGQISSEVPQNLSASRPQDRQFILSSKKLLLSDSGFYLCAWRVRSLVVDEQFFGPGTRLTVL.

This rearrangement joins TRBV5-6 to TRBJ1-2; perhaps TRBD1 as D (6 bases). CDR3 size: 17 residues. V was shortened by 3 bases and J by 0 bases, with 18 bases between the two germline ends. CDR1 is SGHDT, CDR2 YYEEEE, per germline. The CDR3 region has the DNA TGTGCCAGCAGCTCGGTCGGACAGATACAAGCTAACTATGGCTACACCTTC. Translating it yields CASSSVGQIQANYGYTF.

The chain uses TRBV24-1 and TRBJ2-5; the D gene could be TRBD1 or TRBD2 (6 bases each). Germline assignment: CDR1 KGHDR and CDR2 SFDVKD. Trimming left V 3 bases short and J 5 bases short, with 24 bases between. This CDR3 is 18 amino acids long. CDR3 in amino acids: CATSDPGWKPRGRETQYF. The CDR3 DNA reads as TGTGCCACCAGTGATCCCGGGTGGAAACCCCGGGGGCGGGAGACCCAGTACTTC.

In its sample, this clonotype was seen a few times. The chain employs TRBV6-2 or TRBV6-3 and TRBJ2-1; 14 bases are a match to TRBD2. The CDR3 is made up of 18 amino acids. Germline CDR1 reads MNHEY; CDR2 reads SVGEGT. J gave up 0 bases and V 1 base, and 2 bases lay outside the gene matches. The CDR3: CASSYWTSGGSSYNEQFF. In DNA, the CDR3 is TGTGCCAGCAGTTACTGGACTAGCGGGGGGAGCTCCTACAATGAGCAGTTCTTC.

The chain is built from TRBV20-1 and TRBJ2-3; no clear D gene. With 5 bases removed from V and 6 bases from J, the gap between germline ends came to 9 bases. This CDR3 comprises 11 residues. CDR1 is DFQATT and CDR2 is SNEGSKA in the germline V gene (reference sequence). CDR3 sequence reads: CSAQVADTQYF. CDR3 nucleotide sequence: TGCAGTGCTCAGGTGGCGGATACGCAGTATTTT.

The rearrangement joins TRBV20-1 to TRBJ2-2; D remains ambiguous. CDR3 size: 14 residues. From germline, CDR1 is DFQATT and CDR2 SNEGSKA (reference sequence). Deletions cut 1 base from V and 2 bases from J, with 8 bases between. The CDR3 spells CSARGRLNTGELFF. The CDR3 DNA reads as TGCAGTGCTAGAGGTCGACTTAACACCGGGGAGCTGTTTTTT.

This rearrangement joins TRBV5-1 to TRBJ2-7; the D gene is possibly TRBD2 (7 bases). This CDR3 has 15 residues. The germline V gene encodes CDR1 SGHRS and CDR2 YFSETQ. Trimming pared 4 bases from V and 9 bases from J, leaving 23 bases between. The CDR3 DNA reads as TGCGCCAGCAGCCCCGGGGGAGGGGGTACGTTTGGGCAGTACTTC. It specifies CASSPGGGGTFGQYF.

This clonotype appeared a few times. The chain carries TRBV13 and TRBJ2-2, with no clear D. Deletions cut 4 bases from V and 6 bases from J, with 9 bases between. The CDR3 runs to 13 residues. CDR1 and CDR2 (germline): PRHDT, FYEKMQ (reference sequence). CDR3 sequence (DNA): TGTGCCAGCAGCTCAGGATGGGCCGGGGAGCTGTTTTTT. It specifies CASSSGWAGELFF.

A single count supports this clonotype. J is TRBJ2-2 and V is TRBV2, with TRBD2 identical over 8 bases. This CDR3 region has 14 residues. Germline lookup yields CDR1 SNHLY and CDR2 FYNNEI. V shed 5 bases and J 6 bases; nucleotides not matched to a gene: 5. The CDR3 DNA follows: TGTGCCAGCAGTCGCGGGAGGACTGCCGGGGAGCTGTTTTTT. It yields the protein CASSRGRTAGELFF.

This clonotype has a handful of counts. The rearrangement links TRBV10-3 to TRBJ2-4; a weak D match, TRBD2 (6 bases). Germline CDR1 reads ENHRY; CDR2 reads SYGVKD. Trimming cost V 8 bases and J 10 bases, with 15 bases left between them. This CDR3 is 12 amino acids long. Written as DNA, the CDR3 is TGTGCCATCGGCCCCTTAGCGGAAATTCAGTACTTC. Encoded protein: CAIGPLAEIQYF.

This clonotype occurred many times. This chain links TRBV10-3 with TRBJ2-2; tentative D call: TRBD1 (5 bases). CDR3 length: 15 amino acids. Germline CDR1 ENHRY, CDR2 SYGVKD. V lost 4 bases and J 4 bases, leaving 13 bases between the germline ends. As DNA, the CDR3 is TGTGCCATCAGTGCAGGCCAGGGTGGCACCGGGGAGCTGTTTTTT. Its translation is CAISAGQGGTGELFF.

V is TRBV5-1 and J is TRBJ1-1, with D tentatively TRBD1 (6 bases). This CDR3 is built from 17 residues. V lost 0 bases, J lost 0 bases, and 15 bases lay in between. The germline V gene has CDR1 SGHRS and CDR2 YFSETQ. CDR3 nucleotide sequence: TGCGCCAGCAGCTTGGGACAGGCCTCGTGGATGAACACTGAAGCTTTCTTT. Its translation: CASSLGQASWMNTEAFF. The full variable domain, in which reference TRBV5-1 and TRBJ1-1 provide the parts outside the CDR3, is KAGVTQTPRYLIKTRGQQVTLSCSPISGHRSVSWYQQTPGQGLQFLFEYFSETQRNKGNFPGRFSGRQFSNSRSEMNVSTLELGDSALYLCASSLGQASWMNTEAFFGQGTRLTVV.

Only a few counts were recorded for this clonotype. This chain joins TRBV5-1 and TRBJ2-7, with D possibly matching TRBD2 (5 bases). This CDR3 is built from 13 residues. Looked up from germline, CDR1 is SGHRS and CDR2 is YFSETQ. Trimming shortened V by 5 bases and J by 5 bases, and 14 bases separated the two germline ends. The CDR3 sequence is CASSSWTLDEQYF. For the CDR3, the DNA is TGCGCCAGCAGTTCTTGGACTCTCGACGAGCAGTACTTC.

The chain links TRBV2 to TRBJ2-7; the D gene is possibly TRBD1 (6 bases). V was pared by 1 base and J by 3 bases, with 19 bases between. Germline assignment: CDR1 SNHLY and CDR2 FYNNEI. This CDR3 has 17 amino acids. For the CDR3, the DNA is TGTGCCAGCAGTGAAGAGTGGTGGGGCTCAGGGGACTACGAGCAGTACTTC. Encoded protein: CASSEEWWGSGDYEQYF.

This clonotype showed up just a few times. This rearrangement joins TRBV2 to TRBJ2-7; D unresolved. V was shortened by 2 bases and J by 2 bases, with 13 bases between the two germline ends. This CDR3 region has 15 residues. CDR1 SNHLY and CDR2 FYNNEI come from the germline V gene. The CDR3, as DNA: TGTGCCAGCAGTGAAAGGTCCTACAAAGCCTACGAGCAGTACTTC. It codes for CASSERSYKAYEQYF. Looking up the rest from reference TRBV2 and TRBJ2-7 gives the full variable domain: EPEVTQTPSHQVTQMGQEVILRCVPISNHLYFYWYRQILGQKVEFLVSFYNNEISEKSEIFDDQFSVERPDGSNFTLKIRSTKLEDSAMYFCASSERSYKAYEQYFGPGTRLTVT.

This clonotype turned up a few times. The CDR3 DNA reads as TGTGCCAGCAGTGTACAGGGGGCACCTTACGAGCAGTACTTC. Its protein is CASSVQGAPYEQYF. This sequence joins TRBV28 and TRBJ2-7, with 9 bases identical to TRBD1. V dropped 5 bases and J dropped 4; count of bases not matched to a gene: 6. In germline, CDR1 is MDHEN, CDR2 SYDVKM. This CDR3 has 14 residues.

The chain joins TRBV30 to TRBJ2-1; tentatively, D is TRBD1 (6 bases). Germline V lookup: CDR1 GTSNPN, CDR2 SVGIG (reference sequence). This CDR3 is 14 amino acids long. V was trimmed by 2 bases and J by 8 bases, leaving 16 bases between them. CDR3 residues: CAWSRGGVGDEQFF. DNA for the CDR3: TGTGCCTGGAGTAGAGGGGGAGTCGGCGATGAGCAGTTCTTC.

In DNA form, the CDR3 reads TGTGCCAGCAGTTTAGAGGAGGCGGGACTAAACACCGGGGAGCTGTTTTTT. Translated, it gives CASSLEEAGLNTGELFF. V is TRBV12-3 or TRBV12-4 and J is TRBJ2-2, with 7 bases lining up with TRBD2. The CDR3 contains 17 residues. The trim removed 1 base at V and 2 bases at J, leaving 7 bases unmatched.

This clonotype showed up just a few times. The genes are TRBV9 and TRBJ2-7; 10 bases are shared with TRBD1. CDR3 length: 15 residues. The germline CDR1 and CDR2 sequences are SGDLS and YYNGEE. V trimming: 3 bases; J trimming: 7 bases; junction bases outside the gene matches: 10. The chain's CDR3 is CASSGTGTGVREQYF. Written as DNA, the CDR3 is TGTGCCAGCAGCGGAACCGGGACAGGGGTCCGGGAGCAGTACTTC.

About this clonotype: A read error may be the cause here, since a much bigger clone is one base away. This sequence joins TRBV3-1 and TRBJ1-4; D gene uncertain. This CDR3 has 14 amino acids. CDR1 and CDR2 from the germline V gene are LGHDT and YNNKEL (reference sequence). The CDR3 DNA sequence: TGTACCAGCAGCCAGCTAAGGGAAGAGGAAAAACTGTTTTTT. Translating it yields CTSSQLREEEKLFF. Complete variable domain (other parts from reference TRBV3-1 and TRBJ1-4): DTAVSQTPKYLVTQMGNDKSIKCEQNLGHDTMYWYKQDSKKFLKIMFSYNNKELIINETVPNRFSPKSPDKAHLNLHINSLELGDSAVYFCTSSQLREEEKLFFGSGTQLSVL.

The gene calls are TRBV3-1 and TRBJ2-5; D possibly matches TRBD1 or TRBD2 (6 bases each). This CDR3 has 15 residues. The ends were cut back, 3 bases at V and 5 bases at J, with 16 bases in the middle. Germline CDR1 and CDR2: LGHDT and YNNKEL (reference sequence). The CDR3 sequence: CASSHRLGGLETQYF. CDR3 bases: TGTGCCAGCAGCCACAGACTCGGGGGCTTGGAGACCCAGTACTTC.

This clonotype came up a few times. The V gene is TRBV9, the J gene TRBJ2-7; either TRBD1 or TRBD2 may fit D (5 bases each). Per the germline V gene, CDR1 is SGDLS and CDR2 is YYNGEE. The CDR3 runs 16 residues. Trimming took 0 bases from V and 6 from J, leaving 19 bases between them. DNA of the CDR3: TGTGCCAGCAGCGTAGCTCCCGGGGCTCCCTTTACCGAGCAGTACTTC. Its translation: CASSVAPGAPFTEQYF.

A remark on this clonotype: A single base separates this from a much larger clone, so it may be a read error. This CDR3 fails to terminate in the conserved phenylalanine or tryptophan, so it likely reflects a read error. The CDR3 spells CSIRPSQETQYV. DNA of the CDR3: TGCAGCATCCGACCGAGTCAAGAGACCCAGTACGTC. This chain connects TRBV29-1 to TRBJ2-5; D call uncertain. The CDR3 covers 12 residues. V was trimmed by 8 bases and J by 2 bases, leaving 12 bases between them. The germline gives CDR1 SQVTM, CDR2 ANQGSEA.